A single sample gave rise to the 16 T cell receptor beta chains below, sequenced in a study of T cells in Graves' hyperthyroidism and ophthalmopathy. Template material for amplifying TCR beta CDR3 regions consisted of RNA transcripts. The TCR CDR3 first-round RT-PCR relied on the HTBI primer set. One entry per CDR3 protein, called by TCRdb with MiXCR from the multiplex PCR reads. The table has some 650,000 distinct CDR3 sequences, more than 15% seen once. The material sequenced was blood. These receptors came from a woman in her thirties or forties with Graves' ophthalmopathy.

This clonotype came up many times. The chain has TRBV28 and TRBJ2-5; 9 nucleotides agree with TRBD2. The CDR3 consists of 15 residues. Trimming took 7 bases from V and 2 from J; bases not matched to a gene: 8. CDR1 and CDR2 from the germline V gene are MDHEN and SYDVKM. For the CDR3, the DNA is TGTGCCAGCACCAATTGGAGCGGGAGGCAAGAGACCCAGTACTTC. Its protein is CASTNWSGRQETQYF. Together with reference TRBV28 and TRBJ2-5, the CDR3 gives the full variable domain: DVKVTQSSRYLVKRTGEKVFLECVQDMDHENMFWYRQDPGLGLRLIYFSYDVKMKEKGDIPEGYSVSREKKERFSLILESASTNQTSMYLCASTNWSGRQETQYFGPGTRLLVL.

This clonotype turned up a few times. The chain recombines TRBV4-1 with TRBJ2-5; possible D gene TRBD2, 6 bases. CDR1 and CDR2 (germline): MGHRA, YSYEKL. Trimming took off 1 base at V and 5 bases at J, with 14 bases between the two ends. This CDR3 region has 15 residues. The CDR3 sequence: CASSQALTSIETQYF. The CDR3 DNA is TGCGCCAGCAGCCAAGCTCTAACTAGCATCGAGACCCAGTACTTC.

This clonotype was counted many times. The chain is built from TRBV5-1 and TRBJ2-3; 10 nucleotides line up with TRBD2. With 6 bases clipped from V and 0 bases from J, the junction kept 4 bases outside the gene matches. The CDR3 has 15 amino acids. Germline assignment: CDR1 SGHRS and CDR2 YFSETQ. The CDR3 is CASNPTSGSTDTQYF. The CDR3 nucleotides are TGCGCCAGCAACCCGACTAGCGGGAGCACAGATACGCAGTATTTT. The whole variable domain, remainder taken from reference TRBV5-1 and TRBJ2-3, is KAGVTQTPRYLIKTRGQQVTLSCSPISGHRSVSWYQQTPGQGLQFLFEYFSETQRNKGNFPGRFSGRQFSNSRSEMNVSTLELGDSALYLCASNPTSGSTDTQYFGPGTRLTVL.

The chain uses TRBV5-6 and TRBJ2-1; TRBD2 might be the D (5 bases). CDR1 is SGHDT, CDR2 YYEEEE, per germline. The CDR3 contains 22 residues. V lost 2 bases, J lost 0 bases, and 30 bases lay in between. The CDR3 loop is CASSFLFQVGLAEQSSYNEQFF. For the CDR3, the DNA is TGTGCCAGCAGCTTTTTGTTTCAGGTCGGGCTAGCCGAACAAAGCTCCTACAATGAGCAGTTCTTC.

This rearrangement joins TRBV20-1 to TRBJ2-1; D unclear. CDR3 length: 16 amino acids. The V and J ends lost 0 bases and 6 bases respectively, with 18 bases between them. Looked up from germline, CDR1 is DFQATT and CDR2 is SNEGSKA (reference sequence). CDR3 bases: TGCAGTGCTAGAGAACATCCGGCAATCAAGGGCAATGAGCAGTTCTTC. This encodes CSAREHPAIKGNEQFF.

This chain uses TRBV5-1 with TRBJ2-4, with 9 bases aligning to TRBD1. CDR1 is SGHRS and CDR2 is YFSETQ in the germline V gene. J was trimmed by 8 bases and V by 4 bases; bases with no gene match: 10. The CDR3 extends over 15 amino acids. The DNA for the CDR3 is TGCGCCAGCAGCCAAACTCCGGGACAGGGAGACATTCAGTACTTC. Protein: CASSQTPGQGDIQYF. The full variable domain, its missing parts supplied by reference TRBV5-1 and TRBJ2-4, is KAGVTQTPRYLIKTRGQQVTLSCSPISGHRSVSWYQQTPGQGLQFLFEYFSETQRNKGNFPGRFSGRQFSNSRSEMNVSTLELGDSALYLCASSQTPGQGDIQYFGAGTRLSVL.

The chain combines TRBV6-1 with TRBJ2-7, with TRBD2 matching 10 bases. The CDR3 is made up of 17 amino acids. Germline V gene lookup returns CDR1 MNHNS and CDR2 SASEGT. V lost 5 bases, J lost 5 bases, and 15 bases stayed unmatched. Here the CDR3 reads CASSRHPGAGGPNEQYF. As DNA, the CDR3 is TGTGCCAGCAGTCGTCACCCTGGAGCGGGGGGGCCAAACGAGCAGTACTTC.

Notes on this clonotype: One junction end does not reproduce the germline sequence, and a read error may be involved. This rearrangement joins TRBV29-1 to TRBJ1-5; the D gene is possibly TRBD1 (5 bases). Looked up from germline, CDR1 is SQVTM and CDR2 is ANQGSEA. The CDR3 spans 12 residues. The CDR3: CSVQASNRPQHF. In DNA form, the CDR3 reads TGCAGCGTACAGGCTAGCAATCGGCCCCAGCATTTT.

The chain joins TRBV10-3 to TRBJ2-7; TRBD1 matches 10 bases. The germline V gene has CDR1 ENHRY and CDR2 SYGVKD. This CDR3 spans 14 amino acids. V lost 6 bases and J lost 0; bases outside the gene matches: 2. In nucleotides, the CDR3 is TGTGCCATCAGCGGGACAGGGGACTCCTACGAGCAGTACTTC. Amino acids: CAISGTGDSYEQYF.

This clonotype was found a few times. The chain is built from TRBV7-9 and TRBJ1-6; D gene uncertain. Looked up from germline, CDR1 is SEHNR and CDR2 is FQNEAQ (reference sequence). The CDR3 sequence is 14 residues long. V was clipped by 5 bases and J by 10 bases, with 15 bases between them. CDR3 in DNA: TGTGCCAGCAGCCAAGGATCAGGACGGTCACCCCTCCACTTT. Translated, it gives CASSQGSGRSPLHF. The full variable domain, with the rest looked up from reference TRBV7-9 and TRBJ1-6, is DTGVSQNPRHKITKRGQNVTFRCDPISEHNRLYWYRQTLGQGPEFLTYFQNEAQLEKSRLLSDRFSAERPKGSFSTLEIQRTEQGDSAMYLCASSQGSGRSPLHFGNGTRLTVT.

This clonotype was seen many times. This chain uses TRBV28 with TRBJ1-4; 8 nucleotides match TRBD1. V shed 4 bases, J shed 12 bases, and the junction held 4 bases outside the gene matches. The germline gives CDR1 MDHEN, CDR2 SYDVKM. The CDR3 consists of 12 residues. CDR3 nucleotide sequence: TGTGCCAGCAGTTCCCTGGACAGGGAACTGTTTTTT. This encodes CASSSLDRELFF. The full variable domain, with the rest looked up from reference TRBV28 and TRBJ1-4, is DVKVTQSSRYLVKRTGEKVFLECVQDMDHENMFWYRQDPGLGLRLIYFSYDVKMKEKGDIPEGYSVSREKKERFSLILESASTNQTSMYLCASSSLDRELFFGSGTQLSVL.

DNA of the CDR3: TGCAGTGCTAGAGAAGCACAGGGGAGCTACGAGCAGTACTTC. Amino acid sequence: CSAREAQGSYEQYF. This chain links TRBV20-1 with TRBJ2-7; 7 bases fit TRBD1. Germline loops: CDR1 DFQATT, CDR2 SNEGSKA (reference sequence). J was trimmed by 3 bases and V by 0 bases; bases with no gene match: 5. The CDR3 runs 14 residues.

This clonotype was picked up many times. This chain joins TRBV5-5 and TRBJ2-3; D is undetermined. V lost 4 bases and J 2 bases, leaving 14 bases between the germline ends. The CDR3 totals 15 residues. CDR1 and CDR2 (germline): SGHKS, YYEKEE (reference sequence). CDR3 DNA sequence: TGTGCCAGCAGCGGAGCACCACCCCTCACAGATACGCAGTATTTT. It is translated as CASSGAPPLTDTQYF.

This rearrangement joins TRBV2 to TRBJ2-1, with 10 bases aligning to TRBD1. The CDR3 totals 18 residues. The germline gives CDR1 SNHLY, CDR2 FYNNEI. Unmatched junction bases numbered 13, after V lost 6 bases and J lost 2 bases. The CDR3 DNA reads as TGTGCCAGCAGAGGACAGGGGGTCGGACTTCCCACCTACAATGAGCAGTTCTTC. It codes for CASRGQGVGLPTYNEQFF.

CDR3 DNA sequence: TGTGCCAGCAGTTTTTTGGGGGACGGCGGGGAGCTGTTTTTT. It translates to CASSFLGDGGELFF. This rearrangement joins TRBV12-3 or TRBV12-4 to TRBJ2-2; possibly TRBD1 or TRBD2 for D (5 bases each). This CDR3 region has 14 residues. Trimming left V 3 bases short and J 7 bases short, with 12 bases between.

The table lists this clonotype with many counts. CDR3 sequence: CASSSTPGYEQYF. The CDR3 DNA is TGTGCCAGCAGCTCTACCCCCGGCTACGAGCAGTACTTC. The rearrangement uses TRBV7-9 and TRBJ2-7; D unclear. The CDR3 extends over 13 amino acids. Per the germline V gene, CDR1 is SEHNR and CDR2 is FQNEAQ (reference sequence). V lost 4 bases, J lost 3 bases, and 10 bases lay in between.